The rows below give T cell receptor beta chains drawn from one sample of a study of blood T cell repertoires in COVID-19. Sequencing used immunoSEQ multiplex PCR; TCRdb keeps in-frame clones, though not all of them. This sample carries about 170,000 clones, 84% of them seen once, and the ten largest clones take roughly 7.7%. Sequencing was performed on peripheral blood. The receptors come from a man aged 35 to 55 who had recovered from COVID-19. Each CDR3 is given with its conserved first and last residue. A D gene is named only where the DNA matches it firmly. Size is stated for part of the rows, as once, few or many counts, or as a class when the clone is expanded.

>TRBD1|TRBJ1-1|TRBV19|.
TGTGCCAGTTCTAAACAGGGGTCAGCTTTCTTT
CASSKQGSAFF
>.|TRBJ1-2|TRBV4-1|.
TGCGCCAGCAGCCAAGATCGGGCGGGAAGACCTAATGGCTACACCTTC
CASSQDRAGRPNGYTF
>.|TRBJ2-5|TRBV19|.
TGTGCCAGTAGGCCCACTATGGCTGCACGAGAGACCCAGTACTTC
CASRPTMAARETQYF
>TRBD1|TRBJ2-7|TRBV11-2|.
TGTGCCAGCAGCTTGGGGACAGGGGTCTACGAGCAGTACTTC
CASSLGTGVYEQYF
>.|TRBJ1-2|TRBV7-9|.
TGTGCCAGCAGCTTGGGGGAGGGTACCAACTATGGCTACACCTTC
CASSLGEGTNYGYTF
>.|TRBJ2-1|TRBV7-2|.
TGTGCCAGCAGCGACTGGTTATCCTACAATGAGCAGTTCTTC
CASSDWLSYNEQFF
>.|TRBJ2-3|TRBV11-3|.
TGTGCCAGCAGCTTAGATCAGACTGTGCGCACAGATACGCAGTATTTT
CASSLDQTVRTDTQYF
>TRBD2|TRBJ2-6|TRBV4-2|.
TGTGCCAGCAGCCAAGTGGGGGGGTCAGGCTCTGGGGCCAACGTCCTGACTTTC
CASSQVGGSGSGANVLTF
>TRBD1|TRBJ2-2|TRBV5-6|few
TGTGCCAGCAGCATGACAGGGGGGGCCGGGGAGCTGTTTTTT
CASSMTGGAGELFF
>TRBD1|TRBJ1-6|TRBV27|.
TGTGCCAGCAGTTTATACAGGGGGCATTCACCCCTCCACTTT
CASSLYRGHSPLHF
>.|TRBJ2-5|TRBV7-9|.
TGTGCCAGCAGCCCCGACCAAGAGACCCAGTACTTC
CASSPDQETQYF
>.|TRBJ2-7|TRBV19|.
TGTGCCAGTAGTCATAGCAAGGGTTTTATCTTCCGGGGCGAGCAGTACTTC
CASSHSKGFIFRGEQYF
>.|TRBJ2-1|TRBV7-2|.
TGTGCCAGCAGCCCAGTGGCTAGCCGGAATGAGCAGTTCTTC
CASSPVASRNEQFF
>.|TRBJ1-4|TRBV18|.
TGTGCCAGCTCCCTTTTACAGGGTGGGAATGAAAAACTGTTTTTT
CASSLLQGGNEKLFF
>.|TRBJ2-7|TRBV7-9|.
TGTGCCAGCAGCCCACAGTCCTACGAGCAGTACTTC
CASSPQSYEQYF
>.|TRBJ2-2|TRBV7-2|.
TGTGCCAGCAGCGGACAAATCGGGAGCACCGGGGAGCTGTTTTTT
CASSGQIGSTGELFF
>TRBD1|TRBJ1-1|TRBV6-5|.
TGTGCCAGCACTCTCACAGGGGGGACTGAAGCTTTCTTT
CASTLTGGTEAFF
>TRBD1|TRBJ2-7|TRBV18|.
TGTGCCAGCTCACCAGGACAGGGGGCATACGAGCAGTACTTC
CASSPGQGAYEQYF
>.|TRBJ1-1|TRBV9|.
TGTGCCAGCAGCGTCGGTTCGGGGGAATCTTCTGAAGCTTTCTTT
CASSVGSGESSEAFF
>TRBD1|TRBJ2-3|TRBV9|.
TGTGCCAGCAGCGTCCGACAGGGAATGGGGACAGATACGCAGTATTTT
CASSVRQGMGTDTQYF
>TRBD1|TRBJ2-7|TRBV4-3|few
TGCGCCAGCAGCCAAGATTTACGACAGGGCATTGTCAGGCAGTACTTC
CASSQDLRQGIVRQYF
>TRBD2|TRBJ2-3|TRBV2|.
TGTGCCAGCAGGACCGGGACTAGCGGGACCGTCGGCACAGATACGCAGTATTTT
CASRTGTSGTVGTDTQYF
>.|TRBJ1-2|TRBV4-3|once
TGCGCCAGCAGCCAAGACGTCCGGGGTTCAAGGCCCTATGGCTACACCTTC
CASSQDVRGSRPYGYTF
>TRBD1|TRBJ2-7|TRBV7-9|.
TGTGCCAGCAGCAGGGACAGTACCTACGAGCAGTACTTC
CASSRDSTYEQYF
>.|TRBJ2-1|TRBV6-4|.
TGTGCCAGCAGTGACTCGATCCTAGGGGGAAGCTCCTACAATGAGCAGTTCTTC
CASSDSILGGSSYNEQFF
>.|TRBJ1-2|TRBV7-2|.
TGTGCCAGCAGCCCTAGCGGTCGGCAGTACTATGGCTACACCTTC
CASSPSGRQYYGYTF
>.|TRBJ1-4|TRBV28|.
TGTGCCAGCAGTTTATCAGGGGTTAATGAAAAACTGTTTTTT
CASSLSGVNEKLFF
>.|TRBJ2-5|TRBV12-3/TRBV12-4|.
TGTGCCAGCAGTTCTAGCGACCAAGAGACCCAGTACTTC
CASSSSDQETQYF
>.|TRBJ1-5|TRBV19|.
TGTGCCAGTTCTTTAGGGGCGCGGGGTCAGCCCCAGCATTTT
CASSLGARGQPQHF
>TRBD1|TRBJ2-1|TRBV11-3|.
TGTGCCAGCAGCTGGCTTTCTCTCCGGGACAGTTACAATGAGCAGTTCTTC
CASSWLSLRDSYNEQFF
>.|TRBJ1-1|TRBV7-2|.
TGTGCCAGCAGCTTAGAGAGGAACACTGAAGCTTTCTTT
CASSLERNTEAFF
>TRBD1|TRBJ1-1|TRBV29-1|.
TGCAGCGCCTCAAGACAGGGGAAGAACACTGAAGCTTTCTTT
CSASRQGKNTEAFF
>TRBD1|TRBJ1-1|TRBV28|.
TGTGCTAGCAGCCCCGGACAGGAGAACACTGAAGCTTTCTTT
CASSPGQENTEAFF
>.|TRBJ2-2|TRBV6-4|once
TGTGCCAGCAGCGTTGAGGGCGGAACCGGGGAGCTGTTTTTT
CASSVEGGTGELFF
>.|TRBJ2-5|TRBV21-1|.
TGTGCCAGCAGCATACGACGGGGAGACAGGGGGCAAGAGACCCAGTACTTC
CASSIRRGDRGQETQYF
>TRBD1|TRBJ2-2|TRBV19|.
TGTGCCAGTAGCTCCGGGACAGGGCACACCGGGGAGCTGTTTTTT
CASSSGTGHTGELFF
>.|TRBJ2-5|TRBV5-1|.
TGCGCCAGCAGCTTGGGACAGCGAGAGACCCAGTACTTC
CASSLGQRETQYF
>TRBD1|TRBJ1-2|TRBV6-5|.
TGTGCCAGCAGTTACTCGTGGCAGGGGGCTATCTATGGCTACACCTTC
CASSYSWQGAIYGYTF
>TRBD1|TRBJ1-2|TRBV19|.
TGTGCCAGTAGTACCTTCAGGACAGGGGACTATGGCTACACCTTC
CASSTFRTGDYGYTF
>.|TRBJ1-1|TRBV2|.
TGTGCCAGTACAGGTCTCACTGAAGCTTTCTTT
CASTGLTEAFF
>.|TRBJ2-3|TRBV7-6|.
TGTGCCAGCAGCTCCAACAGGATGGATACGCAGTATTTT
CASSSNRMDTQYF
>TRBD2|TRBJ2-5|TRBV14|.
TGTGCCAGCAGCCAGGGACTAGCTGGCGAGACCCAGTACTTC
CASSQGLAGETQYF
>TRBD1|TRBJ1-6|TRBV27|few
TGTGCCAGCAGTTTCGGAGGACAGGGTGGATCACCCCTCCACTTT
CASSFGGQGGSPLHF
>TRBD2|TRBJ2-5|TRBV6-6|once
TGTGCCAGCAGCCCACCTAGCGGGAGGGTTCGGGAGACCCAGTACTTC
CASSPPSGRVRETQYF
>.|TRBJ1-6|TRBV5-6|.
TGTGCCAGCAGCTTTACCGGGACTGGAGATGAATCACCCCTCCACTTT
CASSFTGTGDESPLHF
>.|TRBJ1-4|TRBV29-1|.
TGCAGCGTTGAAGACACAGAAAAACTGTTTTTT
CSVEDTEKLFF
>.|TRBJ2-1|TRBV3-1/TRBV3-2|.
TGTGCCAGCAGCCGTGGGGAGAATGAGCAGTTCTTC
CASSRGENEQFF
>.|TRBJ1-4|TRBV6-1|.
TGTGCCAGCAGTGAAGCTGGGTGGGGCAGAAAACTGTTTTTT
CASSEAGWGRKLFF
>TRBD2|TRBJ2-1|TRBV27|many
TGTGCCAGCCTAACGGGACTAGCGGGAGAGAATCGCTACAATGAGCAGTTCTTC
CASLTGLAGENRYNEQFF
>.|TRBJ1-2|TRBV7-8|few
TGTGCCAGCAGCTTAGAACAAAGATATGGCTACACCTTC
CASSLEQRYGYTF
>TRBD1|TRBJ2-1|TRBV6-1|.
TGTGCCAGCAGTGAAGTGGCAGGGGGCCGGTATGAGCAGTTCTTC
CASSEVAGGRYEQFF
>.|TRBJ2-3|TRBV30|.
TGTGCCTTAAGGCGGGGGCCTACGGATACGCAGTATTTT
CALRRGPTDTQYF
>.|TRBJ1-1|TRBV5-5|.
TGTGCCAGCAGCTTGGCATGGACACAGAACACTGAAGCTTTCTTT
CASSLAWTQNTEAFF
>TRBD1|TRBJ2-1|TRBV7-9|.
TGTGCCAGCAGCTTAGCCGGGACAGGGGTATACAATGAGCAGTTCTTC
CASSLAGTGVYNEQFF
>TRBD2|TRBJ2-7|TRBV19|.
TGTGCCAGTGCTCCCGAACTAGCGGGTGTAACCTCCTACGAGCAGTACTTC
CASAPELAGVTSYEQYF